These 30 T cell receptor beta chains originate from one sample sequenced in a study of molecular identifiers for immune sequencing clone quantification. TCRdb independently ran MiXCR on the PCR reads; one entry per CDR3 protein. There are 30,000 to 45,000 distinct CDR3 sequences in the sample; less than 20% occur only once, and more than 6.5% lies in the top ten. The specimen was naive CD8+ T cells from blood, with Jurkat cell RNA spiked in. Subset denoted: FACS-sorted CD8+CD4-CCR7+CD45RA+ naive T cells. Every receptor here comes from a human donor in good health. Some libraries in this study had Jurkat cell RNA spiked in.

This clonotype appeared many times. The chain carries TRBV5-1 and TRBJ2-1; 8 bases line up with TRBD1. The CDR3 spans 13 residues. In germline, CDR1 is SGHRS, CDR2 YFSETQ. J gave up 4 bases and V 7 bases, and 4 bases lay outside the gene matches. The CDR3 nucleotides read TGCGCCAGCGGGGGACAGGCTTACAATGAGCAGTTCTTC. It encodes CASGGQAYNEQFF.

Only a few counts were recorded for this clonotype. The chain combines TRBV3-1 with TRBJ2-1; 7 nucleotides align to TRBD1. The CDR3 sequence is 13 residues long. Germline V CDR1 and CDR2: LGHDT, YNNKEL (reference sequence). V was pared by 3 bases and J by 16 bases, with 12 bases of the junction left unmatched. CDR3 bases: TGTGCCAGCAGCCACACAACGACAGGGCCCATTTTCTTC. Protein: CASSHTTTGPIFF.

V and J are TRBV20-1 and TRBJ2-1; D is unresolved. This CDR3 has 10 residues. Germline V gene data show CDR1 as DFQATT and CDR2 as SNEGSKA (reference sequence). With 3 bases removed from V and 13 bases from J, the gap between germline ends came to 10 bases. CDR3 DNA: TGCAGTGCTAGGTCCTTTATCCAGTTCTTC. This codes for CSARSFIQFF.

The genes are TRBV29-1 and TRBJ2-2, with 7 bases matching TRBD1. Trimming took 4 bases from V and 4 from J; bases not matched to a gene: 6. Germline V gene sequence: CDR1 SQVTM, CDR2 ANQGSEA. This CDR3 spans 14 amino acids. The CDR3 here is CSVGTGVLTGELFF. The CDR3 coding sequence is TGCAGCGTTGGGACAGGAGTTCTCACCGGGGAGCTGTTTTTT.

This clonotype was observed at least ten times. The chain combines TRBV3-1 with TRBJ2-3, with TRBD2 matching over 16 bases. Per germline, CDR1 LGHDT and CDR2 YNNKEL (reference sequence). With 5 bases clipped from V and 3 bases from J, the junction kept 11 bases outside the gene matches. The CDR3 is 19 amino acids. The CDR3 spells CASSFTPGLAGGWTDTQYF. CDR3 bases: TGTGCCAGCAGCTTTACCCCGGGACTAGCGGGAGGGTGGACAGATACGCAGTATTTT.

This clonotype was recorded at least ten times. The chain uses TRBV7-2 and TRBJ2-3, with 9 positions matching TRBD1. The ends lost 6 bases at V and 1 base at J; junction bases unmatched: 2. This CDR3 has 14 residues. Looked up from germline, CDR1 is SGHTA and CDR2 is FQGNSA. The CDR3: CASSDRGGTDTQYF. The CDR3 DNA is TGTGCCAGCAGTGACAGGGGGGGCACAGATACGCAGTATTTT. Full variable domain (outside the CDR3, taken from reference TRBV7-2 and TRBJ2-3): GAGVSQSPSNKVTEKGKDVELRCDPISGHTALYWYRQSLGQGLEFLIYFQGNSAPDKSGLPSDRFSAERTGGSVSTLTIQRTQQEDSAVYLCASSDRGGTDTQYFGPGTRLTVL.

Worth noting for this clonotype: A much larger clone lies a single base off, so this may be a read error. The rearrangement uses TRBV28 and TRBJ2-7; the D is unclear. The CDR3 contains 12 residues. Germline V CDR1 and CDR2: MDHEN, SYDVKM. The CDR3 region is CASSLYGGEQCF. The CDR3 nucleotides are TGTGCCAGCAGTTTATATGGCGGCGAGCAGTGCTTC.

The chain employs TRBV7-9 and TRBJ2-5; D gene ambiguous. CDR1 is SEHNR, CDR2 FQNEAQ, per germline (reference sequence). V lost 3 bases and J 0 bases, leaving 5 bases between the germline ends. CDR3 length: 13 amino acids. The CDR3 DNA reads TGTGCCAGCAGCTTCGGAGACCAAGAGACCCAGTACTTC. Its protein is CASSFGDQETQYF.

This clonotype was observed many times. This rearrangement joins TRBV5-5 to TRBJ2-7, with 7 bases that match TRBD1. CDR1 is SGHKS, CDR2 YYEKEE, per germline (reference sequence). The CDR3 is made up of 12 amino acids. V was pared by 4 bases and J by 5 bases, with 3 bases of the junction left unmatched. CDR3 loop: CASSLTGDEQYF. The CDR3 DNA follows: TGTGCCAGCAGCCTCACAGGGGACGAGCAGTACTTC.

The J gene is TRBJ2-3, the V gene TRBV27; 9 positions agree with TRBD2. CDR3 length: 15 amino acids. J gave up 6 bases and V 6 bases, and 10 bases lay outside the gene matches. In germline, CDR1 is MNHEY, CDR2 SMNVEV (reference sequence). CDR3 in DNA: TGTGCCAGCAGGAGACTAGCGGATATGTTTGATACGCAGTATTTT. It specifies CASRRLADMFDTQYF.

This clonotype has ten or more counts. The DNA for the CDR3 is TGTGCCAGCAGTTACGTGAGACAGGTGGACGAGCAGTACTTC. Amino acid sequence: CASSYVRQVDEQYF. The chain links TRBV6-2 or TRBV6-3 to TRBJ2-7; a weak D match, TRBD1 (6 bases). The CDR3 is 14 amino acids. V was trimmed by 2 bases and J by 5 bases, leaving 13 bases between them. CDR1 is MNHEY, CDR2 SVGEGT, per germline.

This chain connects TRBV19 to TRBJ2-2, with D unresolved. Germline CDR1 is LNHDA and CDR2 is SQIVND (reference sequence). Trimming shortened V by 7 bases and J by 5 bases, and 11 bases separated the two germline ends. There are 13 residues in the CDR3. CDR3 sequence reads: CASTLGRTGELFF. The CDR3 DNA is TGTGCCAGTACCCTAGGCAGAACCGGGGAGCTGTTTTTT.

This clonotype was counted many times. CDR3: CASSSGHIYEQYF. The DNA for the CDR3 is TGTGCCAGCAGCTCGGGACATATCTACGAGCAGTACTTC. This chain connects TRBV5-6 to TRBJ2-7; perhaps TRBD1 as D (6 bases). Germline CDR1 and CDR2: SGHDT and YYEEEE. Trimming pared 3 bases from V and 3 bases from J, leaving 10 bases between. The CDR3 runs 13 residues.

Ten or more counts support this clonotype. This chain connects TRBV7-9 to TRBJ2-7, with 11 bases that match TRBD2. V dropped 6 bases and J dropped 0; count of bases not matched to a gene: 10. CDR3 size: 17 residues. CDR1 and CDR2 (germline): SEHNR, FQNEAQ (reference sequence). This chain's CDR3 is CASRPPGLAASSYEQYF. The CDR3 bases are TGTGCCAGCAGGCCTCCGGGACTAGCGGCAAGCTCCTACGAGCAGTACTTC.

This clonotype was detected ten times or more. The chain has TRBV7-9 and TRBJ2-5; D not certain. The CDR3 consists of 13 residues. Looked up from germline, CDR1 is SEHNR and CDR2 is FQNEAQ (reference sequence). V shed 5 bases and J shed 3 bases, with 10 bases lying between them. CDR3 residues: CASSPVFKETQYF. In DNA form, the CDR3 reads TGTGCCAGCAGCCCTGTTTTCAAAGAGACCCAGTACTTC.

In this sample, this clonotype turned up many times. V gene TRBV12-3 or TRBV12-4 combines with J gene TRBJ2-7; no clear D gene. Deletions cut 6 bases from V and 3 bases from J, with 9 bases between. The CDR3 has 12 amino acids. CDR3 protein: CASSGPDYEQYF. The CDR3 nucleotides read TGTGCCAGCAGCGGGCCAGACTACGAGCAGTACTTC.

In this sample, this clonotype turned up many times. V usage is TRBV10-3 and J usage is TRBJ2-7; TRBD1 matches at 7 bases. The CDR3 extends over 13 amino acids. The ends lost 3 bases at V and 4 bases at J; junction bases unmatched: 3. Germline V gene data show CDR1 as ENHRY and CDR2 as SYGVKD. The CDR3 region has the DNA TGTGCCATCAGTGACGACAGGGCTTACGAGCAGTACTTC. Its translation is CAISDDRAYEQYF.

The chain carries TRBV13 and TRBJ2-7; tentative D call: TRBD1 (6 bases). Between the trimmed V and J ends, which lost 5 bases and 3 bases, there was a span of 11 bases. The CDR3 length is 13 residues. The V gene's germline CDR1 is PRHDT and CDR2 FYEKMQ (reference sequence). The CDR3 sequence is CASSRDNHYEQYF. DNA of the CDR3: TGTGCCAGCAGCCGGGACAACCACTACGAGCAGTACTTC.

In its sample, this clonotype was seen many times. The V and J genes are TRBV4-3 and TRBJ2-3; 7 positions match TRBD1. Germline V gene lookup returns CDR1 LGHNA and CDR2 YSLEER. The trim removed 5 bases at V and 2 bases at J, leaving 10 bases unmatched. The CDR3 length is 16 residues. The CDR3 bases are TGCGCCAGCAGCTCCCGGGACAGAACTTTCACAGATACGCAGTATTTT. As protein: CASSSRDRTFTDTQYF.

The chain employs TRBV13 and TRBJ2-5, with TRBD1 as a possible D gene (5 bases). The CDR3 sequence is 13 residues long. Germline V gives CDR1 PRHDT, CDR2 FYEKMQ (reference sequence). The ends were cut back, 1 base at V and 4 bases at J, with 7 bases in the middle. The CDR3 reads CASSLAGRETQYF. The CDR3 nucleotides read TGTGCCAGCAGCTTAGCAGGGCGAGAGACCCAGTACTTC. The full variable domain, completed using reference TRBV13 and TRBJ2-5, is AAGVIQSPRHLIKEKRETATLKCYPIPRHDTVYWYQQGPGQDPQFLISFYEKMQSDKGSIPDRFSAQQFSDYHSELNMSSLELGDSALYFCASSLAGRETQYFGPGTRLLVL.

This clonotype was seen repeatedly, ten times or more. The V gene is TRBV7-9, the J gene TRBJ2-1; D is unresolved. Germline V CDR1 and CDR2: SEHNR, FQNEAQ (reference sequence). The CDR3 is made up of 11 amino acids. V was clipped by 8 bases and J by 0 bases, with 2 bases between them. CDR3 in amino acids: CASLSYNEQFF. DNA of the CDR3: TGTGCCAGCCTCTCCTACAATGAGCAGTTCTTC.

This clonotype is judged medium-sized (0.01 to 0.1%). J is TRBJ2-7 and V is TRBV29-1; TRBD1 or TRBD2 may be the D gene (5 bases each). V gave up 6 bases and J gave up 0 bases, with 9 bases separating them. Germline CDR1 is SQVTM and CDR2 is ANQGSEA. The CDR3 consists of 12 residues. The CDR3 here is CSVPGSSYEQYF. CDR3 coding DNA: TGCAGCGTCCCAGGGAGCTCCTACGAGCAGTACTTC.

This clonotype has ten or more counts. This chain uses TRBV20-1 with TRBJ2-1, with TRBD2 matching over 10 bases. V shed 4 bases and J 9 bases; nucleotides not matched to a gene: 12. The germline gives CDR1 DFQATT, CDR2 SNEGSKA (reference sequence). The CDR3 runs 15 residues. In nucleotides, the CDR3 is TGCAGTGCTACCAAACTAGCGGGATTCGTCCGTGAGCAGTTCTTC. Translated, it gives CSATKLAGFVREQFF.

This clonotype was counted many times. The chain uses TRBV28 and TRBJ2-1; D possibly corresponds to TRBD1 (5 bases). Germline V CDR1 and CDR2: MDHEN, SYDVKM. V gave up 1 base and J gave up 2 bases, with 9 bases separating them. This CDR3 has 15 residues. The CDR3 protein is CASSLSLGPYNEQFF. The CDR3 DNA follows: TGTGCCAGCAGTTTATCATTGGGGCCCTACAATGAGCAGTTCTTC.

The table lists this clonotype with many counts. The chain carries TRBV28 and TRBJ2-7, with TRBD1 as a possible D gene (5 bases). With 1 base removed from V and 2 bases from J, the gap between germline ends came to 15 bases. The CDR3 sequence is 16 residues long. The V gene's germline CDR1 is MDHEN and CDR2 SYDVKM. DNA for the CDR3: TGTGCCAGCAGTTTATTTTCCCAGGGAATTACCTACGAGCAGTACTTC. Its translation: CASSLFSQGITYEQYF.

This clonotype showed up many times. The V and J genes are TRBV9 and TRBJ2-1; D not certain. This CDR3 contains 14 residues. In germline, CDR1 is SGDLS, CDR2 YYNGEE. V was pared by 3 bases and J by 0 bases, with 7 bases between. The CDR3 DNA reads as TGTGCCAGCAGCGGGAGTAGCTCCTACAATGAGCAGTTCTTC. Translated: CASSGSSSYNEQFF.

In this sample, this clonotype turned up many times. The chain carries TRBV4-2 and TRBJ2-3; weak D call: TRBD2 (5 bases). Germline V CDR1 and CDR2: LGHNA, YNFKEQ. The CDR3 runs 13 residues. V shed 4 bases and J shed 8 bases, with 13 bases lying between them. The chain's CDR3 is CASSPPAEVTQYF. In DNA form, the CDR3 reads TGTGCCAGCAGCCCCCCCGCGGAGGTTACGCAGTATTTT.

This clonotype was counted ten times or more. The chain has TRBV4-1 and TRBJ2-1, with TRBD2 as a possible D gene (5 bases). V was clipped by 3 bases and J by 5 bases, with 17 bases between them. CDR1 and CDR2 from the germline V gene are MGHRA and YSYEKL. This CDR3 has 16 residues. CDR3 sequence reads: CASSHSPSLGHNEQFF. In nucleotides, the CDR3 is TGCGCCAGCAGCCATTCGCCTAGCCTGGGCCACAATGAGCAGTTCTTC.

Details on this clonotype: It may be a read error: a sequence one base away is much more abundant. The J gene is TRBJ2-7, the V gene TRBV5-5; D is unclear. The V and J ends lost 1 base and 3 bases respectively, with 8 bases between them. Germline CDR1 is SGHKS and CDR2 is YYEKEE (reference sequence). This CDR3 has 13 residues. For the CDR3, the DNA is TGTGCCAGCAGCTTGTACCCGTTCTACGAGCAGTACTTC. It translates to CASSLYPFYEQYF.

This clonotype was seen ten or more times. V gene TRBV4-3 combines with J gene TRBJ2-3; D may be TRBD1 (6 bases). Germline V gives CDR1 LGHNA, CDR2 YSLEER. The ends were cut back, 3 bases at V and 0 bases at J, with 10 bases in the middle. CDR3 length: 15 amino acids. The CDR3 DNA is TGCGCCAGCAGCCATTACAGGGAGAGCACAGATACGCAGTATTTT. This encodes CASSHYRESTDTQYF.